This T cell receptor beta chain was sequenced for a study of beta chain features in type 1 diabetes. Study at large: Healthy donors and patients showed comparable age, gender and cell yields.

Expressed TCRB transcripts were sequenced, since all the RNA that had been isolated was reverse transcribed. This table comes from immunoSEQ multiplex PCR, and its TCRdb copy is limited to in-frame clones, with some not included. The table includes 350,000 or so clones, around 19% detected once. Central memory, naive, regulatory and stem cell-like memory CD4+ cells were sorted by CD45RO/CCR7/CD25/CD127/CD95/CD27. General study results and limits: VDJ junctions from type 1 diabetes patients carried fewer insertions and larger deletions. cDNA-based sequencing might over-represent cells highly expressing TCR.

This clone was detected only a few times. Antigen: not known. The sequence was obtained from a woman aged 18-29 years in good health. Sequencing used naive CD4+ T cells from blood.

CDR3 sequence: CASSPQSGVYEQYF. Here the CDR3 DNA reads TGTGCCAGCAGCCCCCAAAGCGGGGTTTACGAGCAGTACTTC. This sequence joins TRBV9 and TRBJ2-7; TRBD2 matches 7 bases. This CDR3 is built from 14 residues. The V segment lost 4 bases and the J segment 4 bases; nucleotides outside the gene matches: 8. Germline V gene data show CDR1 as SGDLS and CDR2 as YYNGEE.